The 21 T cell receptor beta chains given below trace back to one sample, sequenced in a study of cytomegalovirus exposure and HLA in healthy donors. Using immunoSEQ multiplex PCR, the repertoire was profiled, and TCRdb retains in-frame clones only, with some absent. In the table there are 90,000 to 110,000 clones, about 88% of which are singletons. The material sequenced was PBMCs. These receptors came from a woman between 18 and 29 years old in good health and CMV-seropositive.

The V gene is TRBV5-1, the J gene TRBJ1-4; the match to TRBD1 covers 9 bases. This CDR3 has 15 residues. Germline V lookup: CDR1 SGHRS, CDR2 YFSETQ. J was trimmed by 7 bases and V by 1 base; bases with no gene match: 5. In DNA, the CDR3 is TGCGCCAGCAGCTTGTCGCCGGGACAGGGTGAAAAACTGTTTTTT. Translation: CASSLSPGQGEKLFF.

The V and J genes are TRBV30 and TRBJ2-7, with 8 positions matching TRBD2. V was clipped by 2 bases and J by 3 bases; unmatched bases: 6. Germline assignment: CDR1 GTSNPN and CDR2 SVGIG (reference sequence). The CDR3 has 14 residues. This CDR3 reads CAWSPASGLYEQYF. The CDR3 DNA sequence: TGTGCCTGGAGTCCCGCTAGCGGGCTCTACGAGCAGTACTTC.

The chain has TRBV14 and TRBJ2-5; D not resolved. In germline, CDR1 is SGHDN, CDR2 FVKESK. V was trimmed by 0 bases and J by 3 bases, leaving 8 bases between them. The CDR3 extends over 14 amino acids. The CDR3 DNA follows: TGTGCCAGCAGCCAAGAGAAGAACAAAGAGACCCAGTACTTC. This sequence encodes CASSQEKNKETQYF. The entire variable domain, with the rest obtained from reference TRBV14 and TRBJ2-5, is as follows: EAGVTQFPSHSVIEKGQTVTLRCDPISGHDNLYWYRRVMGKEIKFLLHFVKESKQDESGMPNNRFLAERTGGTYSTLKVQPAELEDSGVYFCASSQEKNKETQYFGPGTRLLVL.

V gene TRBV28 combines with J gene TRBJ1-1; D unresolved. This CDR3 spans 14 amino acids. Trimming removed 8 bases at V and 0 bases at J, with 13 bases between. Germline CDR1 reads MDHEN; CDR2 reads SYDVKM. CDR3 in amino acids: CASRSGGMNTEAFF. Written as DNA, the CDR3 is TGTGCCAGCCGATCAGGAGGAATGAACACTGAAGCTTTCTTT.

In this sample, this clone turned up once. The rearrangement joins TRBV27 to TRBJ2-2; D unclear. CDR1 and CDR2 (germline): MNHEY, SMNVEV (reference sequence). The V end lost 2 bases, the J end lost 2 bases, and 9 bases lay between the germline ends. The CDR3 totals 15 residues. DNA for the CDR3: TGTGCCAGCAGTTTAGCGGCCGCAAACACCGGGGAGCTGTTTTTT. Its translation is CASSLAAANTGELFF.

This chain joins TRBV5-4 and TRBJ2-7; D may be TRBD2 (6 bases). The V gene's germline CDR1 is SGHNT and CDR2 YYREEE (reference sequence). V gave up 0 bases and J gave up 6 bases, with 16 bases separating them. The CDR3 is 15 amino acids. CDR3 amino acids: CASSLAWAGRTEQYF. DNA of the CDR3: TGTGCCAGCAGCTTGGCCTGGGCGGGGAGAACCGAGCAGTACTTC.

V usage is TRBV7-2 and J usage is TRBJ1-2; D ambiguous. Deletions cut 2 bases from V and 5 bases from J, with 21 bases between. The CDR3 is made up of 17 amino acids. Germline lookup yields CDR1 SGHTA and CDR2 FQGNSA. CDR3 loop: CASSLLGPTLYLYGYTF. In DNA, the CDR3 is TGTGCCAGCAGCTTATTGGGCCCGACCCTATACTTATATGGCTACACCTTC. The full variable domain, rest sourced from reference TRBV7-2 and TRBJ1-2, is GAGVSQSPSNKVTEKGKDVELRCDPISGHTALYWYRQSLGQGLEFLIYFQGNSAPDKSGLPSDRFSAERTGGSVSTLTIQRTQQEDSAVYLCASSLLGPTLYLYGYTFGSGTRLTVV.

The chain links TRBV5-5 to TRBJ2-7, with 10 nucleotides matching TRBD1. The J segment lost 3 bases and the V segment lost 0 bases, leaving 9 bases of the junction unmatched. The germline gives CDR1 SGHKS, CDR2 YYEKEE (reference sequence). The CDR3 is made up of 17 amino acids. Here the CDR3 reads CASSLDNWDRGVYEQYF. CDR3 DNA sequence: TGTGCCAGCAGCTTGGACAATTGGGACAGGGGCGTCTACGAGCAGTACTTC.

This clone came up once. The CDR3 sequence is CAWNKRETTPEQYF. CDR3 DNA: TGTGCCTGGAACAAGCGGGAGACCACCCCCGAGCAGTACTTC. The rearrangement uses TRBV30 and TRBJ2-7, with TRBD2 matching over 8 bases. CDR1 GTSNPN and CDR2 SVGIG come from the germline V gene (reference sequence). V was pared by 4 bases and J by 6 bases, with 11 bases of the junction left unmatched. The CDR3 is 14 residues long.

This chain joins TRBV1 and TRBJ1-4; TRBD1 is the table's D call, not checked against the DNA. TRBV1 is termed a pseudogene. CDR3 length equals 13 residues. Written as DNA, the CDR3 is TGCACCCTGCTTAACAGGGCTAATGAAAAACTGTTTTTT. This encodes CTLLNRANEKLFF.

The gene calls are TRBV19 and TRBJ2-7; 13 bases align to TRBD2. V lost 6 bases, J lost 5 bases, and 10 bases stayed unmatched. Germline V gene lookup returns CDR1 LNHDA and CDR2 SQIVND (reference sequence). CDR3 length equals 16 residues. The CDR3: CASSVPGTSGTHEQYF. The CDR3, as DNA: TGTGCCAGTAGCGTCCCCGGGACTAGCGGGACCCACGAGCAGTACTTC. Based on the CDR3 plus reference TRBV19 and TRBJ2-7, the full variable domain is DGGITQSPKYLFRKEGQNVTLSCEQNLNHDAMYWYRQDPGQGLRLIYYSQIVNDFQKGDIAEGYSVSREKKESFPLTVTSAQKNPTAFYLCASSVPGTSGTHEQYFGPGTRLTVT.

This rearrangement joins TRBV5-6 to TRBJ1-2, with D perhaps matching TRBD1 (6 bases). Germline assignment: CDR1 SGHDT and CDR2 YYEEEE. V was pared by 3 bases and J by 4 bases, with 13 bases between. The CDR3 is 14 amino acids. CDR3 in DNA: TGTGCCAGCAGCTACTTAGGGGGTGGCTATGGCTACACCTTC. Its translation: CASSYLGGGYGYTF.

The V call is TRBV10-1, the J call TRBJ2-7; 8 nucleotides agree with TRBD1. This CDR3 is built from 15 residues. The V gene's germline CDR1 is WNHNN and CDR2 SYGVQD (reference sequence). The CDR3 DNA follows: TGCGCGATTGGCCGGAGACAGGGGAGCTCCTACGAGCAGTACTTC. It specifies CAIGRRQGSSYEQYF.

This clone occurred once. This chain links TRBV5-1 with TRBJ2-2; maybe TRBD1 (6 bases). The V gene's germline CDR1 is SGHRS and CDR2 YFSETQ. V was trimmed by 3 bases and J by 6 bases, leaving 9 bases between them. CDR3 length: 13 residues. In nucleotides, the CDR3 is TGCGCCAGCAGCTCAGGGGCCGCCGGGGAGCTGTTTTTT. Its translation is CASSSGAAGELFF.

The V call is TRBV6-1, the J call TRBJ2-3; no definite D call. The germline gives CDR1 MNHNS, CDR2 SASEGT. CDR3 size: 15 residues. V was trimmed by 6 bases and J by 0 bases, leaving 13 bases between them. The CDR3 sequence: CASSSGFASTDTQYF. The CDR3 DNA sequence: TGTGCCAGCAGCTCCGGGTTTGCTAGCACAGATACGCAGTATTTT.

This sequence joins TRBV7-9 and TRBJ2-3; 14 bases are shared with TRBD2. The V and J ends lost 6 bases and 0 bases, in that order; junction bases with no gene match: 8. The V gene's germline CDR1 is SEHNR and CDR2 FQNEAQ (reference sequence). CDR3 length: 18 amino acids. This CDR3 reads CASRRTSGGYSSTDTQYF. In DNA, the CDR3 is TGTGCCAGCAGACGGACTAGCGGGGGGTACTCTAGCACAGATACGCAGTATTTT.

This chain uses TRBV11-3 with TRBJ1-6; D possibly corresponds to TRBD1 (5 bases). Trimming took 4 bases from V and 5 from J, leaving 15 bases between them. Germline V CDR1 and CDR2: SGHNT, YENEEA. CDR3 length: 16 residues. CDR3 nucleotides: TGTGCCAGCAGCTATCCCCAGGGCCAGGATAATTCACCCCTCCACTTT. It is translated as CASSYPQGQDNSPLHF.

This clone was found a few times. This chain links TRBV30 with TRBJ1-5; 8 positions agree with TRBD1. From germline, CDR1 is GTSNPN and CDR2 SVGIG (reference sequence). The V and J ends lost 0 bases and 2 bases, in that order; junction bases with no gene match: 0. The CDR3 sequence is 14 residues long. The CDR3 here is CAWSVQGGNQPQHF. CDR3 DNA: TGTGCCTGGAGTGTACAGGGGGGCAATCAGCCCCAGCATTTT.

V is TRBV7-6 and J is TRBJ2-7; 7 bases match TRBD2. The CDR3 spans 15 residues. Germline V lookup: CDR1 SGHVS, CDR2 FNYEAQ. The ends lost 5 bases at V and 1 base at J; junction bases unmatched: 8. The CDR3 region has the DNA TGTGCCAGCAGCAGCAGGGAGGGCCCTTCCTACGAGCAGTACTTC. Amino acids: CASSSREGPSYEQYF.

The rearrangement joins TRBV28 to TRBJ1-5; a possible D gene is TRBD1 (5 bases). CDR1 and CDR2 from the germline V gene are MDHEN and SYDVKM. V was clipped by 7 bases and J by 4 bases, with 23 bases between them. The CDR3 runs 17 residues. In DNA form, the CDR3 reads TGTGCCAGCACCCAAAGGAGGGTAGGGACCTCTAATCAGCCCCAGCATTTT. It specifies CASTQRRVGTSNQPQHF. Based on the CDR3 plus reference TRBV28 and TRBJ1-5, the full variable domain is DVKVTQSSRYLVKRTGEKVFLECVQDMDHENMFWYRQDPGLGLRLIYFSYDVKMKEKGDIPEGYSVSREKKERFSLILESASTNQTSMYLCASTQRRVGTSNQPQHFGDGTRLSIL.

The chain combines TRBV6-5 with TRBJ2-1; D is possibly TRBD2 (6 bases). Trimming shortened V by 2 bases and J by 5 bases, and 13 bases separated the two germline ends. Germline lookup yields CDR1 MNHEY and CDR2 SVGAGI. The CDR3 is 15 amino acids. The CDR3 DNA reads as TGTGCCAGCAGTTACCCGGGACTGAAGAACAATGAGCAGTTCTTC. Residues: CASSYPGLKNNEQFF.